This entry features one TCR beta chain sequence. Assay used: immunoSEQ multiplex PCR; TCRdb lists only in-frame clones, some missing. The profile shows about 45,000 clones, around nine tenths of them singletons. These data originate in a study of OX40 agonist ivuxolimab in advanced cancers. Trimming cost V 4 bases and J 0 bases; bases outside gene matches: 11. Germline loops: CDR1 SGHDT, CDR2 YYEEEE. This CDR3 contains 18 residues. The sequence derives from an adult with an advanced solid tumor such as melanoma, head and neck, liver or kidney cancer. The gene calls are TRBV5-6 and TRBJ2-3; 10 bases line up with TRBD1. Here the sequenced sample was CD4+ or CD8+ T cells sorted from blood, taken in a trial of the OX40 agonist ivuxolimab. For the CDR3, the DNA is TGTGCCAGCAGCCTGTTGACAGGGGGCCCCTTAAGCACAGATACGCAGTATTTT. Translated: CASSLLTGGPLSTDTQYF.